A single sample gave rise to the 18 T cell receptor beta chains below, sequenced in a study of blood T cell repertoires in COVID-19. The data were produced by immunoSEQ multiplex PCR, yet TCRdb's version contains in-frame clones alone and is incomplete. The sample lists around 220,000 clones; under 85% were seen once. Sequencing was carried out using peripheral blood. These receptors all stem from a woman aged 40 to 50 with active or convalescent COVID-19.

Here the CDR3 DNA reads TGTGCCAGTAGTACTACAGGGCTTAGCACAGATACGCAGTATTTT. Translated, it gives CASSTTGLSTDTQYF. This rearrangement joins TRBV19 to TRBJ2-3; tentatively, D is TRBD1 (6 bases). In germline, CDR1 is LNHDA, CDR2 SQIVND (reference sequence). The CDR3 extends over 15 amino acids. V dropped 4 bases and J dropped 0 bases, with 11 bases sitting between them. Using reference TRBV19 and TRBJ2-3 for the parts outside the CDR3, the full variable domain is DGGITQSPKYLFRKEGQNVTLSCEQNLNHDAMYWYRQDPGQGLRLIYYSQIVNDFQKGDIAEGYSVSREKKESFPLTVTSAQKNPTAFYLCASSTTGLSTDTQYFGPGTRLTVL.

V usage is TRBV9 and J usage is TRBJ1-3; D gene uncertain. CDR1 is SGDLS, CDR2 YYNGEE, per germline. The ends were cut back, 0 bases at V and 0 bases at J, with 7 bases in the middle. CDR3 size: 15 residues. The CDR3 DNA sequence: TGTGCCAGCAGCGTAGGGCCTGGCTCTGGAAACACCATATATTTT. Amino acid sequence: CASSVGPGSGNTIYF. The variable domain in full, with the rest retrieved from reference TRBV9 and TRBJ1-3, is DSGVTQTPKHLITATGQRVTLRCSPRSGDLSVYWYQQSLDQGLQFLIQYYNGEERAKGNILERFSAQQFPDLHSELNLSSLELGDSALYFCASSVGPGSGNTIYFGEGSWLTVV.

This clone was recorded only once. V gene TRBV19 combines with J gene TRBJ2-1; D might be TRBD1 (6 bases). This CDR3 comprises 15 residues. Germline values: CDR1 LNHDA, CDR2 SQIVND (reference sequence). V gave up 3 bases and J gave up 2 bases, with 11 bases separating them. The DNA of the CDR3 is TGTGCCAGTAGTATTGGGGGCCTCGCCTACAATGAGCAGTTCTTC. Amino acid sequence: CASSIGGLAYNEQFF.

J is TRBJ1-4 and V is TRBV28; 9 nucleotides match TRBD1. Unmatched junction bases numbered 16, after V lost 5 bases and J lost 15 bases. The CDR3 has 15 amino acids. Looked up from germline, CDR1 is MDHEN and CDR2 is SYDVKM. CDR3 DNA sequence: TGTGCCAGCAGTGTCACAGGGGGCTCTCGAGAAATGATGTTTTTT. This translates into CASSVTGGSREMMFF.

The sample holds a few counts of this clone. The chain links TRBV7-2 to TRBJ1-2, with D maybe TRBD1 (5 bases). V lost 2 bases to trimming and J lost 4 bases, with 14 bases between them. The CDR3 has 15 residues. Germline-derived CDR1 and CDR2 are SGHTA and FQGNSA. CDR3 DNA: TGTGCCAGCAGCTTACGAGACAGTTCGGGCTATGGCTACACCTTC. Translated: CASSLRDSSGYGYTF.

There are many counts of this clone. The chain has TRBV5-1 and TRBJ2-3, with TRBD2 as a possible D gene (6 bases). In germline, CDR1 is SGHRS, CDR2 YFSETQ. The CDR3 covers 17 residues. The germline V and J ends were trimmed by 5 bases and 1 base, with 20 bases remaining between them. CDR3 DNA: TGCGCCAGCAGGTCCCCCATCTTTAGCGGAGGCACAGATACGCAGTATTTT. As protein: CASRSPIFSGGTDTQYF. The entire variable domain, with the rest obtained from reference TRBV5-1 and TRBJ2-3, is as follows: KAGVTQTPRYLIKTRGQQVTLSCSPISGHRSVSWYQQTPGQGLQFLFEYFSETQRNKGNFPGRFSGRQFSNSRSEMNVSTLELGDSALYLCASRSPIFSGGTDTQYFGPGTRLTVL.

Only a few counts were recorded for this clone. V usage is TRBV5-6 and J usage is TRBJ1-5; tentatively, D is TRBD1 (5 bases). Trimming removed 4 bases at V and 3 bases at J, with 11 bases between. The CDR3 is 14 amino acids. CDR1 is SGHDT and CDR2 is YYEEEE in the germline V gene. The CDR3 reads CASSPGVINQPQHF. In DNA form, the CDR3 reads TGTGCCAGCAGCCCGGGGGTGATCAATCAGCCCCAGCATTTT.

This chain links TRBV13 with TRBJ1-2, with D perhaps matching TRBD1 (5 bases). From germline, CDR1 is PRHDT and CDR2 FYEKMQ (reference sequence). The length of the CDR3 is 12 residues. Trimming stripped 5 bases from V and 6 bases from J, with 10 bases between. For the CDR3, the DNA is TGTGCCAGCAGCAGCGGGACGGATGGCTACACCTTC. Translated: CASSSGTDGYTF.

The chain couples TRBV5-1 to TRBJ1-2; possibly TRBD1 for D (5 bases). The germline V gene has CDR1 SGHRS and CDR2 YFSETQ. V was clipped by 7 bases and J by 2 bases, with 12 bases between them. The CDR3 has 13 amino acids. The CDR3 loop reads CASRGGVNYGYTF. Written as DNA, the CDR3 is TGCGCCAGCCGTGGAGGGGTCAACTATGGCTACACCTTC.

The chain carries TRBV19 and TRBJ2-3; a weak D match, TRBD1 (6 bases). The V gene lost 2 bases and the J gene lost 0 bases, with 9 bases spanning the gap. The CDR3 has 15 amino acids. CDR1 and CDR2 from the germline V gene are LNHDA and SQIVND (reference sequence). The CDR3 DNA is TGTGCCAGTAGTATACCCAGGGGTAGCACAGATACGCAGTATTTT. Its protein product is CASSIPRGSTDTQYF.

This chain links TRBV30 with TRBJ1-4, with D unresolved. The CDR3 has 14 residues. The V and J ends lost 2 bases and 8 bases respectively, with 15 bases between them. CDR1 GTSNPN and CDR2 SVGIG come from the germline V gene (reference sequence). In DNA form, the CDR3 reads TGTGCCTGGAGTCGGCAGTCGGGGTGGGAAAAACTGTTTTTT. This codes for CAWSRQSGWEKLFF. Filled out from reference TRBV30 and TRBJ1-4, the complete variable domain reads SQTIHQWPATLVQPVGSPLSLECTVEGTSNPNLYWYRQAAGRGLQLLFYSVGIGQISSEVPQNLSASRPQDRQFILSSKKLLLSDSGFYLCAWSRQSGWEKLFFGSGTQLSVL.

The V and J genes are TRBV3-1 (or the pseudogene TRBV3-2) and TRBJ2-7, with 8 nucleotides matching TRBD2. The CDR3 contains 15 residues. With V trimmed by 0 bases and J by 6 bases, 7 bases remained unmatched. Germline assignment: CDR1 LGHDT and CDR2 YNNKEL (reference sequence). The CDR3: CASSQDGTGGREQYF. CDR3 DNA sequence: TGTGCCAGCAGCCAAGATGGCACGGGGGGGCGCGAGCAGTACTTC.

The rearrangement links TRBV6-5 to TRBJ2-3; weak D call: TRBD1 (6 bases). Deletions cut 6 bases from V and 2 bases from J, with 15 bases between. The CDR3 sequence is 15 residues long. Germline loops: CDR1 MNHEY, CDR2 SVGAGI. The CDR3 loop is CASSGQGQPTDTQYF. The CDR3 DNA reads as TGTGCCAGCAGCGGCCAGGGGCAGCCCACAGATACGCAGTATTTT.

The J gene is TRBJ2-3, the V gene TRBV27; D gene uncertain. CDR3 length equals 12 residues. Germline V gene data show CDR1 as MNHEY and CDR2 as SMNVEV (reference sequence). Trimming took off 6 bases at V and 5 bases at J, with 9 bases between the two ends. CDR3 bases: TGTGCCAGCAGCTCGGGTGGAGATACGCAGTATTTT. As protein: CASSSGGDTQYF.

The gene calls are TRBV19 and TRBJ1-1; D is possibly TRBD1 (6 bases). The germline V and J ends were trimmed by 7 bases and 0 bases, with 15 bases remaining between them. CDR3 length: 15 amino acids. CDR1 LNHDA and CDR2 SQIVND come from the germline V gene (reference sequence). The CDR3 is CASKRTARMNTEAFF. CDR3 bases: TGTGCCAGTAAACGGACAGCCCGCATGAACACTGAAGCTTTCTTT.

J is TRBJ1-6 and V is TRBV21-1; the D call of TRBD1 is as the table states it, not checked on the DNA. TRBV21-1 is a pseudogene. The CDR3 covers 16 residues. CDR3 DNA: TGTGCCAGCAGCCAAAAGGAACAGGGTGGCAATTCACCCCTCCACTTT. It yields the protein CASSQKEQGGNSPLHF.

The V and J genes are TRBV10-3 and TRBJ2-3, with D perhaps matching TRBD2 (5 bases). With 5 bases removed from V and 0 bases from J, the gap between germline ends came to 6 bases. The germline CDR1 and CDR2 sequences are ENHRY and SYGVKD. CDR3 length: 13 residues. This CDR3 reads CAISRESTDTQYF. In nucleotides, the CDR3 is TGTGCCATCAGTAGGGAGAGCACAGATACGCAGTATTTT.

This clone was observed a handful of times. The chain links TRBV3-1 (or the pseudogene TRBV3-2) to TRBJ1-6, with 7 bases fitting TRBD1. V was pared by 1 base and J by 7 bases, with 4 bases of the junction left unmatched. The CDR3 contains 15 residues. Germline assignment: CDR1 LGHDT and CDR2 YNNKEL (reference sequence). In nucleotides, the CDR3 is TGTGCCAGCAGCCAAGCCCCACAGGGGAATTCACCCCTCCACTTT. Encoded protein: CASSQAPQGNSPLHF.